These 15 T cell receptor beta chains came from one sample sequenced in a study of blood T cell repertoires in COVID-19. The repertoire was sequenced with immunoSEQ multiplex PCR; TCRdb's copy has only in-frame clones and lacks some. The sample records approximately 300,000 clones, approximately 89% being singletons. Sequences were obtained from peripheral blood. These receptor sequences come from a woman aged 25 to 39 with COVID-19, enrolled during active disease.

V and J are TRBV6-2 or TRBV6-3 and TRBJ1-2; D not resolved. CDR3 size: 16 residues. CDR1 and CDR2 from the germline V gene are MNHEY and SVGEGT. Trimming stripped 4 bases from V and 7 bases from J, with 22 bases between. CDR3 sequence: CASSSRSLTRPPGYTF. For the CDR3, the DNA is TGTGCCAGCAGTTCCCGATCCCTGACAAGGCCGCCTGGCTACACCTTC.

This clone was recorded once. The gene calls are TRBV25-1 and TRBJ1-1; TRBD1 might be the D (5 bases). Germline CDR1 reads MGHDK; CDR2 reads SYGVNS. CDR3 length: 11 amino acids. V lost 6 bases and J 6 bases, leaving 8 bases between the germline ends. The CDR3 DNA sequence: TGTGCCAGCAGGGAACAGGCTGAAGCTTTCTTT. Translating gives CASREQAEAFF.

The J gene is TRBJ1-2, the V gene TRBV5-5; 8 bases agree with TRBD1. Germline CDR1 reads SGHKS; CDR2 reads YYEKEE (reference sequence). CDR3 length equals 15 residues. The trim removed 4 bases at V and 3 bases at J, leaving 8 bases unmatched. CDR3: CASSRGQGHDYGYTF. In nucleotides, the CDR3 is TGTGCCAGCAGCCGAGGACAGGGACACGACTATGGCTACACCTTC.

Note on this clone: An end of the junction does not agree with germline; a read error may underlie this. The chain combines TRBV5-6 with TRBJ1-6; D call uncertain. Looked up from germline, CDR1 is SGHDT and CDR2 is YYEEEE. The CDR3 length is 9 residues. The CDR3 coding sequence is TGTGCCAGCAGCTCCTGGACTGACTTT. Translating gives CASSSWTDF.

The chain recombines TRBV14 with TRBJ1-6; 7 nucleotides line up with TRBD1. After removal of 4 bases from V and 8 bases from J, the junction contained 5 bases not matched to a gene. Germline V gives CDR1 SGHDN, CDR2 FVKESK. The CDR3 consists of 14 residues. The CDR3 here is CASSPGQLHSPLHF. The CDR3 coding sequence is TGTGCCAGCAGCCCGGGACAGCTTCATTCACCCCTCCACTTT.

The rearrangement joins TRBV6-6 to TRBJ1-2; D is possibly TRBD1 (6 bases). The germline CDR1 and CDR2 sequences are MNHNY and SVGAGI (reference sequence). This CDR3 spans 19 amino acids. Trimming pared 5 bases from V and 7 bases from J, leaving 32 bases between. DNA for the CDR3: TGTGCCAGCAGTCCCACTCCCGGGGGGCCCGCTACGGATCTTGCTGGCTACACCTTC. This codes for CASSPTPGGPATDLAGYTF.

The chain joins TRBV15 to TRBJ1-5; D remains ambiguous. CDR1 and CDR2 from the germline V gene are LNHNV and YYDKDF (reference sequence). V was pared by 0 bases and J by 0 bases, with 9 bases between. This CDR3 is 16 amino acids long. The CDR3, as DNA: TGTGCCACCAGCAGAGATCGCGGCCATAGCAATCAGCCCCAGCATTTT. It specifies CATSRDRGHSNQPQHF. The full variable domain, completed using reference TRBV15 and TRBJ1-5, is DAMVIQNPRYQVTQFGKPVTLSCSQTLNHNVMYWYQQKSSQAPKLLFHYYDKDFNNEADTPDNFQSRRPNTSFCFLDIRSPGLGDTAMYLCATSRDRGHSNQPQHFGDGTRLSIL.

This sequence joins TRBV7-9 and TRBJ1-2; no reliable D call. V was shortened by 1 base and J by 4 bases, with 16 bases between the two germline ends. Germline assignment: CDR1 SEHNR and CDR2 FQNEAQ (reference sequence). The length of the CDR3 is 16 residues. CDR3 loop: CASSLGTNPAVYGYTF. The CDR3 DNA reads as TGTGCCAGCAGCTTAGGAACAAATCCCGCCGTCTATGGCTACACCTTC.

The CDR3 DNA is TGCGCCAGCAGTGGGGGTCGGGGGAATCGCCGTGAGACCCAGTACTTC. Residues: CASSGGRGNRRETQYF. The chain carries TRBV10-2 and TRBJ2-5, with D possibly matching TRBD2 (6 bases). The CDR3 has 16 amino acids. Trimming cost V 4 bases and J 5 bases, with 20 bases left between them. Germline V gene data show CDR1 as WSHSY and CDR2 as SAAADI.

This chain uses TRBV18 with TRBJ1-6, with TRBD1 matching 9 bases. The CDR3 contains 15 residues. CDR1 KGHSH and CDR2 LQKENI come from the germline V gene. The trim removed 5 bases at V and 8 bases at J, leaving 7 bases unmatched. CDR3 residues: CASSKRDRDYSPLHF. The CDR3 nucleotides read TGTGCCAGCTCAAAGAGGGACAGGGACTATTCACCCCTCCACTTT.

This chain connects TRBV5-4 to TRBJ2-1; tentatively, D is TRBD1 (8 bases). The germline V gene encodes CDR1 SGHNT and CDR2 YYREEE (reference sequence). Trimming stripped 5 bases from V and 9 bases from J, with 15 bases between. This CDR3 has 13 residues. CDR3 in amino acids: CASSSQGGFEQFF. In DNA, the CDR3 is TGTGCCAGCAGTTCACAGGGGGGGTTTGAGCAGTTCTTC. Full variable domain (outside the CDR3, taken from reference TRBV5-4 and TRBJ2-1): ETGVTQSPTHLIKTRGQQVTLRCSSQSGHNTVSWYQQALGQGPQFIFQYYREEENGRGNFPPRFSGLQFPNYSSELNVNALELDDSALYLCASSSQGGFEQFFGPGTRLTVL.

This clone was counted a single time. The gene calls are TRBV4-1 and TRBJ2-1, with 9 bases fitting TRBD2. The V gene's germline CDR1 is MGHRA and CDR2 YSYEKL. The CDR3 consists of 16 residues. Trimming cost V 1 base and J 4 bases; bases outside gene matches: 5. The DNA for the CDR3 is TGCGCCAGCAGCCAAGCGGTACTAGCGGGTTACAATGAGCAGTTCTTC. Translating it yields CASSQAVLAGYNEQFF.

The chain links TRBV9 to TRBJ2-2; D remains unclear. The CDR3 length is 13 residues. Trimming pared 1 base from V and 4 bases from J, leaving 5 bases between. From germline, CDR1 is SGDLS and CDR2 YYNGEE. For the CDR3, the DNA is TGTGCCAGCAGCGTATCCCTCACCGGGGAGCTGTTTTTT. It translates to CASSVSLTGELFF.

The chain has TRBV30 and TRBJ2-2; no firm D call. Germline loops: CDR1 GTSNPN, CDR2 SVGIG (reference sequence). The CDR3 is 12 amino acids. With 5 bases removed from V and 0 bases from J, the gap between germline ends came to 4 bases. The CDR3 region is CAWGTNTGELFF. CDR3 bases: TGTGCCTGGGGCACGAACACCGGGGAGCTGTTTTTT.

The CDR3 sequence: CASSLSIGAAGGVRNEQFF. In DNA form, the CDR3 reads TGTGCCAGCAGTTTATCGATCGGTGCCGCGGGGGGGGTCCGCAATGAGCAGTTCTTC. The chain has TRBV27 and TRBJ2-1; TRBD2 matches 9 bases. After removal of 0 bases from V and 6 bases from J, the junction contained 15 bases not matched to a gene. The CDR3 extends over 19 amino acids. Germline V gene data show CDR1 as MNHEY and CDR2 as SMNVEV (reference sequence).